This TCR beta chain appears in the sequencing data of a study of T-cell reconstitution after alpha-beta-depleted transplantation in children. For TCRbeta, the library was prepared with unique molecular identifiers. TCRdb passed the PCR reads through MiXCR, listing each CDR3 protein once. The sample shows about 580,000 distinct CDR3 sequences, 20% to 25% of them seen only once. Worth noting for this clonotype: Its matching antigen is unknown.

Overall study findings and caveats: Alpha-beta T cells about two months after transplant reportedly derived from several hundred expanded graft clones.

CDR1 is DFQATT and CDR2 is SNEGSKA in the germline V gene (reference sequence). Germline trimming cut 6 bases from V and 4 bases from J; bases unmatched to any gene: 9. The CDR3 length is 16 residues. The specimen was PBMCs, mostly from graft donor cells, collected 360 days after TCRalphabeta/CD19-depleted stem cell transplant. The TCR comes from a boy under two years old who had a stem cell transplant for acute myeloid leukemia, so the T cells may come from the graft donor. V is TRBV20-1 and J is TRBJ2-1; 13 nucleotides agree with TRBD2. The CDR3 loop is CSAPIGLAGVYNEQFF. CDR3 nucleotides: TGCAGTGCGCCGATCGGACTAGCGGGGGTGTACAATGAGCAGTTCTTC.